This T cell receptor (beta chain) was obtained from a study of blood T cell repertoires in COVID-19. The CDR3 consists of 14 residues. V was clipped by 7 bases and J by 1 base; unmatched bases: 6. Germline values: CDR1 MGHDK, CDR2 SYGVNS. The table came from immunoSEQ multiplex PCR; TCRdb's copy has only in-frame clones and leaves some out. The sample consists of tens of thousands of clones, 70% to 80% of them appearing once. This TCR was recovered from a man aged 70 or older with COVID-19, enrolled during active disease. The V and J genes are TRBV25-1 and TRBJ2-5; 7 bases agree with TRBD1. Specimen: peripheral blood. CDR3 DNA sequence: TGTGCCAGCAACCCGACAGGGATCCAAGAGACCCAGTACTTC. Translating gives CASNPTGIQETQYF.